The clone carrying this T cell receptor beta chain appeared a few times. The antigen is unknown. V lost 3 bases and J 1 base, leaving 13 bases between the germline ends. Germline loops: CDR1 SGHRS, CDR2 YFSETQ. This CDR3 comprises 15 residues. The data stem from a study of early T cells in non-severe SARS-CoV-2 infection. Whole-study results and caveats: The study's VDJdb matching favored anti-spike CD8 responses and missed private and CD4 specificities.

Unique molecular identifiers were attached to individual cDNA molecules. From the 5' RACE reads, TCRdb called clonotypes with MiXCR, one entry per CDR3 protein. The profile shows 60,000 to 75,000 distinct CDR3 sequences, about 11% of them singletons. The clonotype originates from an adult who was a healthcare worker with PCR-confirmed SARS-CoV-2 infection or an uninfected control (not recorded which). The chain is built from TRBV5-1 and TRBJ1-1; the D gene is possibly TRBD1 (5 bases). The sequenced sample was whole blood. CDR3 region: CASSWGASGNTEAFF. The CDR3 DNA sequence: TGCGCCAGCAGCTGGGGCGCGTCAGGGAACACTGAAGCTTTCTTT.